This T cell receptor beta chain derives from a study of cytomegalovirus exposure and HLA in healthy donors. This CDR3 has 13 amino acids. Trimming took 4 bases from V and 4 from J, leaving 11 bases between them. Germline CDR1 is ENHRY and CDR2 is SYGVKD. Broader study findings: Later analysis demonstrated an association between a missense DCLRE1C variant and TCR beta V- and J-gene trimming.

This clone was counted only a few times. Its antigen is unknown. Vbeta (60) and Jbeta (13) primers were used in the PCR. Generated by immunoSEQ multiplex PCR, the TCRdb table keeps only in-frame clones and is missing some. The sample carries 160,000 or so clones, around 84% recorded once. Source material: PBMCs. This TCR was sampled from a male donor in good health and CMV-seropositive. The chain links TRBV10-3 to TRBJ2-7; D not resolved. The CDR3 DNA is TGTGCCATCAGTGGAAGGAGTCGGTACGAGCAGTACTTC. It codes for CAISGRSRYEQYF.